Below, 9 T cell receptor beta chains from the same sample are listed, as sequenced in a study of OX40 agonist ivuxolimab in advanced cancers. TCRdb keeps only in-frame clones here, not all; method: immunoSEQ multiplex PCR. The sample records roughly 110,000 clones, about nine tenths being singletons. Here the sequenced sample was CD4+ or CD8+ T cells sorted from blood, taken in a trial of the OX40 agonist ivuxolimab. The receptor set was obtained from an adult with an advanced solid tumor such as melanoma, head and neck, liver or kidney cancer.

This clone was found a few times. V and J are TRBV9 and TRBJ2-5; 7 bases align to TRBD1. The length of the CDR3 is 15 residues. J was trimmed by 4 bases and V by 4 bases; bases with no gene match: 10. The germline CDR1 and CDR2 sequences are SGDLS and YYNGEE. DNA of the CDR3: TGTGCCAGCAGCCAATACAGGGGCAGTGTAGAGACCCAGTACTTC. It codes for CASSQYRGSVETQYF.

V is TRBV5-8 and J is TRBJ2-5; 9 bases agree with TRBD2. CDR3 length: 14 amino acids. In germline, CDR1 is SGHTS, CDR2 YDEGEE. V shed 4 bases and J 5 bases; nucleotides not matched to a gene: 6. The CDR3 spells CASSPRTSVETQYF. CDR3 DNA: TGTGCCAGCAGCCCTAGGACTAGCGTGGAGACCCAGTACTTC. The full variable domain, rest sourced from reference TRBV5-8 and TRBJ2-5, is EAGVTQSPTHLIKTRGQQATLRCSPISGHTSVYWYQQALGLGLQFLLWYDEGEERNRGNFPPRFSGRQFPNYSSELNVNALELEDSALYLCASSPRTSVETQYFGPGTRLLVL.

The rearrangement links TRBV6-5 to TRBJ2-7, with D unresolved. The germline V gene encodes CDR1 MNHEY and CDR2 SVGAGI. The ends were cut back, 0 bases at V and 7 bases at J, with 16 bases in the middle. This CDR3 has 15 amino acids. In DNA, the CDR3 is TGTGCCAGCAGTTACTCGGCGACGGCCGCTAAAGAGCAGTACTTC. Translated: CASSYSATAAKEQYF.

The gene calls are TRBV6-5 and TRBJ2-7; 7 nucleotides match TRBD1. The CDR3 runs 14 residues. Germline trimming cut 6 bases from V and 0 bases from J; bases unmatched to any gene: 5. CDR1 and CDR2 (germline): MNHEY, SVGAGI. The DNA of the CDR3 is TGTGCCAGCAGAAAAACAGGGGACTCCTACGAGCAGTACTTC. It is translated as CASRKTGDSYEQYF.

This clone showed up just once. V usage is TRBV14 and J usage is TRBJ2-5, with D perhaps TRBD1 or TRBD2 (5 bases each). This CDR3 is 15 amino acids long. V lost 4 bases and J lost 4, with 16 bases in between. Germline values: CDR1 SGHDN, CDR2 FVKESK. CDR3 region: CASSLDRRGPETQYF. The CDR3 bases are TGTGCCAGCAGCCTAGATCGCCGGGGACCAGAGACCCAGTACTTC.

This clone was observed a single time. This chain links TRBV27 with TRBJ1-5, with D uncertain. V was cut by 4 bases and J by 0 bases, with 13 bases left in between. CDR1 and CDR2 (germline): MNHEY, SMNVEV (reference sequence). This CDR3 is 16 amino acids long. The CDR3 protein is CASSSGRQLSNQPQHF. The DNA of the CDR3 is TGTGCCAGCAGTTCCGGGAGACAACTTAGCAATCAGCCCCAGCATTTT.

This sequence joins TRBV4-1 and TRBJ1-3; 8 bases map to TRBD1. CDR3 length: 17 amino acids. Germline V gene data show CDR1 as MGHRA and CDR2 as YSYEKL. With V trimmed by 1 base and J by 3 bases, 8 bases remained unmatched. The chain's CDR3 is CASSQVGQEAIGNTIYF. CDR3 sequence (DNA): TGCGCCAGCAGCCAAGTGGGACAGGAAGCTATTGGAAACACCATATATTTT.

This clone was recorded once. V is TRBV27 and J is TRBJ2-3, with D possibly TRBD2 on 7 matching bases. The CDR3 is 16 amino acids. The germline V gene encodes CDR1 MNHEY and CDR2 SMNVEV (reference sequence). Trimming took 5 bases from V and 5 from J, leaving 20 bases between them. This chain's CDR3 is CASSTLWGGAGDTQYF. CDR3 nucleotide sequence: TGTGCCAGCAGTACCCTGTGGGGGGGGGCGGGAGATACGCAGTATTTT.

The rearrangement links TRBV9 to TRBJ2-7, with D perhaps TRBD1 (6 bases). The length of the CDR3 is 16 residues. CDR1 is SGDLS and CDR2 is YYNGEE in the germline V gene. V was pared by 0 bases and J by 3 bases, with 16 bases between. CDR3 loop: CASSVGQGRSFYEQYF. CDR3 coding DNA: TGTGCCAGCAGCGTAGGGCAGGGGCGATCCTTCTACGAGCAGTACTTC.